The 24 T cell receptor beta chains reported below all come from one sample, sequenced in a study of blood T cells in healthy people across ages (dated by TCRdb to the mid-2010s). The library was prepared using 5' RACE. Sequenced using an Illumina HiSeq 2500. A second PCR of roughly 7 to 11 cycles was run with a J-beta primer mix and a sample-barcoded 5' primer. The public reads were run again by TCRdb, first through fastp at Q25 and then through MiXCR, and only productive beta chains were kept. Identical CDR3 protein sequences are pooled into one entry, listed with their most common genes and DNA. This sample comprises approximately 850,000 distinct CDR3 sequences, around 42% of them detected only once. The ten largest account for roughly 18% of the sample. The sequenced sample consisted of blood. The receptors stem from a man aged 55-75 years in good health.

The chain carries TRBV7-9 and TRBJ2-3, with D possibly being TRBD2 (6 bases). V lost 7 bases and J 7 bases, leaving 21 bases between the germline ends. This CDR3 has 15 amino acids. CDR1 is SEHNR and CDR2 is FQNEAQ in the germline V gene (reference sequence). The CDR3 region is CASTPKGGRGNTQYF. CDR3 in DNA: TGTGCCAGCACCCCAAAAGGAGGGCGAGGGAATACGCAGTATTTT.

The chain's CDR3 is CASSARQGFTDTQYF. CDR3 DNA sequence: TGTGCCAGCAGCGCCAGACAGGGCTTCACAGATACGCAGTATTTT. The chain couples TRBV9 to TRBJ2-3; 7 nucleotides match TRBD1. The V segment lost 3 bases and the J segment 2 bases; nucleotides outside the gene matches: 6. This CDR3 comprises 15 residues. CDR1 and CDR2 (germline): SGDLS, YYNGEE.

The gene calls are TRBV5-1 and TRBJ1-1; no firm D call. Trimming pared 0 bases from V and 1 base from J, leaving 10 bases between. The CDR3 extends over 15 amino acids. Germline V gene lookup returns CDR1 SGHRS and CDR2 YFSETQ. The chain's CDR3 is CASSLDRAANTEAFF. DNA for the CDR3: TGCGCCAGCAGCTTGGACCGGGCGGCGAACACTGAAGCTTTCTTT.

Of note for this clonotype: Lacking the conserved final phenylalanine or tryptophan, this CDR3 likely reflects a read error. Because the CDR3's place on the DNA is in doubt, the DNA is left out and the CDR3 is given as listed by TCRdb. The chain couples TRBV7-6 to TRBJ2-1; the DNA was not compared with TRBD1, the D call given in the table. The CDR3 is made up of 15 amino acids, end residues included. Germline CDR1 SGHVS, CDR2 FNYEAQ. CDR3 loop: CASSPRQGGGYTFGS.

This clonotype occurred a few times. This chain joins TRBV7-3 and TRBJ1-2; 7 positions match TRBD1. Germline lookup yields CDR1 SGHTA and CDR2 FQGTGA. The CDR3 has 14 amino acids. The ends lost 1 base at V and 4 bases at J; junction bases unmatched: 3. In DNA, the CDR3 is TGTGCCAGCAGCTTAAGTGGGGACAGCTATGGCTACACCTTC. Encoded protein: CASSLSGDSYGYTF.

CDR3 in DNA: TGTGCCACCAGTGATGGCCCCAGAGAGACCCAGTACTTC. This gives the protein CATSDGPRETQYF. The genes are TRBV24-1 and TRBJ2-4; unclear D gene. The J call may be wrong; the DNA end is better matched by TRBJ2-5. The CDR3 is 13 amino acids. Per germline, CDR1 KGHDR and CDR2 SFDVKD.

Notes on this clonotype: At one of its ends the junction is not consistent with the germline gene, which may arise from a read error. This rearrangement joins TRBV7-7 to TRBJ2-5; no clear D gene. The V gene's germline CDR1 is SSHAT and CDR2 FNYEAQ (reference sequence). This CDR3 is built from 13 residues. The CDR3 nucleotides read TGTGCTAGCAGCTTAATGACCTGGGAGACCCAGTACTTC. The encoded protein is CASSLMTWETQYF.

This clonotype occurred a few times. The V gene is TRBV29-1, the J gene TRBJ1-2; 7 nucleotides align to TRBD1. This CDR3 is 15 amino acids long. V lost 6 bases and J lost 4; bases outside the gene matches: 14. Germline CDR1 reads SQVTM; CDR2 reads ANQGSEA. CDR3 protein: CSVQHGTVGPYGYTF. CDR3 nucleotide sequence: TGCAGCGTCCAACACGGGACAGTTGGACCCTATGGCTACACCTTC.

This clonotype was detected ten times or more. The chain carries TRBV7-8 and TRBJ1-2; perhaps TRBD1 as D (5 bases). Trimming removed 5 bases at V and 4 bases at J, with 11 bases between. This CDR3 has 13 residues. CDR1 SGHVS and CDR2 FQNEAQ come from the germline V gene. The CDR3 reads CASSPGLGYGYTF. CDR3 DNA: TGTGCCAGCAGCCCGGGACTGGGCTATGGCTACACCTTC.

The chain uses TRBV9 and TRBJ2-4; 8 nucleotides match TRBD2. The germline V gene has CDR1 SGDLS and CDR2 YYNGEE. This CDR3 comprises 16 residues. V was clipped by 0 bases and J by 0 bases; unmatched bases: 2. DNA for the CDR3: TGTGCCAGCAGCGTAGGAGCGGGGGTAGCCAAAAACATTCAGTACTTC. Residues: CASSVGAGVAKNIQYF.

V gene TRBV29-1 combines with J gene TRBJ1-1; no clear D gene. This CDR3 has 12 amino acids. Germline V gives CDR1 SQVTM, CDR2 ANQGSEA. Deletions cut 5 bases from V and 6 bases from J, with 13 bases between. In nucleotides, the CDR3 is TGCAGCGTTCTAGGAGGTATCCCTGAAGCTTTCTTT. Translation: CSVLGGIPEAFF.

The rearrangement uses TRBV7-9 and TRBJ1-6, with 9 bases identical to TRBD1. Germline assignment: CDR1 SEHNR and CDR2 FQNEAQ (reference sequence). CDR3 size: 16 residues. Germline trimming cut 5 bases from V and 7 bases from J; bases unmatched to any gene: 9. The CDR3 sequence: CASSPQTGGTNSPLHF. The CDR3 bases are TGTGCCAGCAGCCCCCAGACAGGGGGGACGAATTCACCCCTCCACTTT.

The chain joins TRBV27 to TRBJ2-7, with 9 bases fitting TRBD1. The V gene's germline CDR1 is MNHEY and CDR2 SMNVEV (reference sequence). Germline trimming cut 6 bases from V and 6 bases from J; bases unmatched to any gene: 15. The CDR3 length is 16 residues. Here the CDR3 reads CASSFSAPGQGGEQYF. CDR3 in DNA: TGTGCCAGCAGCTTCTCCGCGCCGGGACAGGGCGGCGAGCAGTACTTC.

The gene calls are TRBV28 and TRBJ2-7, with 7 nucleotides matching TRBD1. The CDR3 spans 15 residues. The V gene end was trimmed by 6 bases and the J gene end by 2 bases; junction bases not matched to a gene: 10. CDR1 is MDHEN and CDR2 is SYDVKM in the germline V gene. CDR3 residues: CASSPIPQGTYEQYF. The CDR3 DNA reads as TGTGCCAGCAGCCCGATTCCACAGGGGACCTACGAGCAGTACTTC.

The CDR3 bases are TGCGCCAGCAGCATTAAACAGGGGTGGGATGGCTACACCTTC. Amino acids: CASSIKQGWDGYTF. The chain couples TRBV5-1 to TRBJ1-2; 7 bases are a match to TRBD1. The CDR3 is 14 amino acids. Per germline, CDR1 SGHRS and CDR2 YFSETQ. V shed 4 bases, J shed 6 bases, and the junction held 9 bases outside the gene matches.

The CDR3 protein is CASSEGRANTEAFF. For the CDR3, the DNA is TGCGCCAGCAGTGAGGGGAGGGCGAACACTGAAGCTTTCTTT. This chain connects TRBV10-1 to TRBJ1-1; no definite D call. Germline V CDR1 and CDR2: WNHNN, SYGVQD (reference sequence). With 2 bases removed from V and 1 base from J, the gap between germline ends came to 8 bases. CDR3 length: 14 amino acids.

This chain connects TRBV24-1 to TRBJ2-1; 12 nucleotides align to TRBD2. The CDR3 is 16 amino acids. V was clipped by 4 bases and J by 6 bases; unmatched bases: 6. The V gene's germline CDR1 is KGHDR and CDR2 SFDVKD. The CDR3 sequence: CATSDCGLAGFNEQFF. Here the CDR3 DNA reads TGTGCCACCAGTGACTGTGGACTAGCGGGGTTCAATGAGCAGTTCTTC.

The V call is TRBV14, the J call TRBJ1-4; weak D call: TRBD1 (6 bases). Germline V gene lookup returns CDR1 SGHDN and CDR2 FVKESK. With 4 bases removed from V and 5 bases from J, the gap between germline ends came to 14 bases. The CDR3 extends over 15 amino acids. This CDR3 is CASSPTGIVNEKLFF. The CDR3 region has the DNA TGTGCCAGCAGCCCAACAGGGATCGTGAATGAAAAACTGTTTTTT.

This clonotype was seen a few times. The gene calls are TRBV12-3 or TRBV12-4 and TRBJ1-5, with 7 bases identical to TRBD1. The CDR3 is 13 amino acids. The V segment lost 6 bases and the J segment 7 bases; nucleotides outside the gene matches: 6. CDR3 sequence: CASRTEGAQPQHF. The CDR3 nucleotides read TGTGCCAGCAGAACAGAGGGGGCACAGCCCCAGCATTTT.

A remark on this clonotype: The junction departs from the called germline gene at one end, perhaps through a read error. V gene TRBV6-6 combines with J gene TRBJ2-5; tentative D call: TRBD2 (7 bases). The CDR3 contains 13 residues. Germline assignment: CDR1 MNHNY and CDR2 SVGAGI (reference sequence). CDR3 protein: CTSKSGGEETQYF. For the CDR3, the DNA is TGTACCAGCAAGTCGGGGGGCGAAGAGACCCAGTACTTC.

The table lists this clonotype with a few counts. J is TRBJ2-7 and V is TRBV27; 9 bases are shared with TRBD1. With V trimmed by 7 bases and J by 6 bases, 13 bases remained unmatched. CDR1 and CDR2 from the germline V gene are MNHEY and SMNVEV (reference sequence). CDR3 size: 15 residues. The CDR3 reads CASNPLTGTGSEQYF. CDR3 sequence (DNA): TGTGCCAGCAATCCCCTTACCGGGACAGGGAGCGAGCAGTACTTC.

The chain recombines TRBV20-1 with TRBJ2-3; D uncertain. The CDR3 has 16 residues. The V end was cut by 5 bases, the J end by 0 bases, with 18 bases between. Germline CDR1 is DFQATT and CDR2 is SNEGSKA (reference sequence). The CDR3 sequence is CSARLRTRTSTDTQYF. In DNA form, the CDR3 reads TGCAGTGCTCGCCTCCGGACCAGAACTAGCACAGATACGCAGTATTTT.

J is TRBJ2-2 and V is TRBV4-3; the match to TRBD1 covers 8 bases. Germline trimming cut 3 bases from V and 1 base from J; bases unmatched to any gene: 7. In germline, CDR1 is LGHNA, CDR2 YSLEER. The CDR3 has 17 amino acids. The CDR3 loop is CASSHYTGTGNTGELFF. The CDR3 coding sequence is TGCGCCAGCAGCCATTATACCGGGACAGGGAACACCGGGGAGCTGTTTTTT.

V is TRBV6-5 and J is TRBJ2-5, with a tentative D call TRBD2 (6 bases). Germline-derived CDR1 and CDR2 are MNHEY and SVGAGI. Deletions cut 1 base from V and 7 bases from J, with 10 bases between. This CDR3 region has 13 residues. The CDR3 spells CASSYYGRGTQYF. The CDR3 DNA is TGTGCCAGCAGTTACTATGGGCGGGGGACCCAGTACTTC.